Following are 15 T cell receptor beta chains from one sample sequenced in a study of shared clonotypes between healthy human individuals. TCRdb's table, derived via immunoSEQ multiplex PCR, lists solely in-frame clones and lacks some. This sample has about 300,000 clones, with approximately 79% found just once. The sequencing sample was made of memory CD4+ T cells sorted from blood. Subset described: CD45RA-negative fraction. All receptors come from a man aged 30 to 45 in good health.

The rearrangement uses TRBV4-3 and TRBJ2-1, with TRBD2 identical over 12 bases. The CDR3 contains 17 residues. After removal of 3 bases from V and 9 bases from J, the junction contained 12 bases not matched to a gene. Germline CDR1 LGHNA, CDR2 YSLEER. CDR3 nucleotide sequence: TGCGCCAGCAGCCAGCTAGCGGGAGGGCCGGACGGTGGTGAGCAGTTCTTC. Encoded protein: CASSQLAGGPDGGEQFF.

The chain joins TRBV29-1 to TRBJ2-3; D is possibly TRBD2 (5 bases). Germline CDR1 reads SQVTM; CDR2 reads ANQGSEA. V lost 4 bases to trimming and J lost 6 bases, with 11 bases between them. The CDR3 sequence is 12 residues long. The CDR3 loop reads CSVVSRRDTQYF. The CDR3 coding sequence is TGCAGCGTTGTATCCAGGAGGGATACGCAGTATTTT.

The chain recombines TRBV19 with TRBJ1-1; possible D gene TRBD1, 5 bases. V lost 3 bases to trimming and J lost 6 bases, with 17 bases between them. This CDR3 comprises 15 residues. The germline V gene has CDR1 LNHDA and CDR2 SQIVND (reference sequence). The CDR3 DNA sequence: TGTGCCAGTAGTATCCAAGGACATTATGGGGCTGAAGCTTTCTTT. It specifies CASSIQGHYGAEAFF.

This clone was counted once. This chain connects TRBV6-5 to TRBJ2-7; 11 bases agree with TRBD1. Germline-derived CDR1 and CDR2 are MNHEY and SVGAGI. This CDR3 comprises 16 residues. V was clipped by 2 bases and J by 2 bases; unmatched bases: 5. The CDR3 nucleotides read TGTGCCAGCAGTTACCTGGGGACAGGGGGTCCCTACGAGCAGTACTTC. This translates into CASSYLGTGGPYEQYF.

The chain recombines TRBV29-1 with TRBJ2-1, with TRBD2 identical over 10 bases. J gave up 7 bases and V 1 base, and 10 bases lay outside the gene matches. The CDR3 is 16 residues long. CDR1 and CDR2 (germline): SQVTM, ANQGSEA. CDR3 DNA: TGCAGCGTTGAAGGGGACAGCGGGAGGGCGGAGAATGAGCAGTTCTTC. The encoded protein is CSVEGDSGRAENEQFF.

This chain joins TRBV6-5 and TRBJ1-1; no clear D gene. This CDR3 has 13 residues. From germline, CDR1 is MNHEY and CDR2 SVGAGI. Trimming removed 6 bases at V and 7 bases at J, with 15 bases between. The CDR3: CASRSWSENEAFF. Here the CDR3 DNA reads TGTGCCAGCAGGTCCTGGTCTGAGAATGAAGCTTTCTTT.

The sample holds a few counts of this clone. This rearrangement joins TRBV6-1 to TRBJ1-5; D is ambiguous. CDR1 and CDR2 (germline): MNHNS, SASEGT. The CDR3 runs to 14 residues. The germline V and J ends were trimmed by 2 bases and 5 bases, with 10 bases remaining between them. The CDR3 DNA reads as TGTGCCAGCAGTGAATTCCCCCGGGATCAGCCCCAGCATTTT. It yields the protein CASSEFPRDQPQHF.

V is TRBV21-1 and J is TRBJ1-3. TRBV21-1 is flagged as a pseudogene. The CDR3 spans 12 residues. The CDR3 sequence: CASITFGNTIYF. As DNA, the CDR3 is TGTGCCAGCATTACTTTTGGAAACACCATATATTTT.

In this sample, this clone turned up a few times. This chain joins TRBV19 and TRBJ1-5; no definite D call. The CDR3 covers 16 residues. V was cut by 1 base and J by 5 bases, with 15 bases left in between. Germline CDR1 and CDR2: LNHDA and SQIVND (reference sequence). The CDR3 DNA reads as TGTGCCAGTAGTATAGTTCAAGGTGGGTTCTATCAGCCCCAGCATTTT. Translated: CASSIVQGGFYQPQHF. The complete variable domain, with remaining parts taken from reference TRBV19 and TRBJ1-5, reads DGGITQSPKYLFRKEGQNVTLSCEQNLNHDAMYWYRQDPGQGLRLIYYSQIVNDFQKGDIAEGYSVSREKKESFPLTVTSAQKNPTAFYLCASSIVQGGFYQPQHFGDGTRLSIL.

This chain links TRBV29-1 with TRBJ2-2; 9 bases are shared with TRBD1. Germline V CDR1 and CDR2: SQVTM, ANQGSEA. V shed 7 bases, J shed 4 bases, and the junction held 1 base outside the gene matches. This CDR3 is built from 12 residues. CDR3 sequence (DNA): TGCAGCGGGGGACAGGGCACCGGGGAGCTGTTTTTT. The encoded protein is CSGGQGTGELFF.

This clone was seen only a few times. This sequence joins TRBV5-4 and TRBJ2-5, with D maybe TRBD1 (6 bases). Trimming took 2 bases from V and 5 from J, leaving 10 bases between them. Germline V lookup: CDR1 SGHNT, CDR2 YYREEE (reference sequence). The CDR3 loop spans 13 amino acids. For the CDR3, the DNA is TGTGCCAGCAGCTTCGGTCAGGGGGAGACCCAGTACTTC. Residues: CASSFGQGETQYF.

The chain recombines TRBV5-1 with TRBJ2-5; tentative D call: TRBD1 (5 bases). The CDR3 has 13 residues. The V gene's germline CDR1 is SGHRS and CDR2 YFSETQ. V gave up 7 bases and J gave up 7 bases, with 17 bases separating them. CDR3 DNA: TGCGCCAGCGGGGTGCAGGGTGATGGGACCCAGTACTTC. Translating gives CASGVQGDGTQYF.

To note about this clone: Mismatch with germline at one junction end may stem from a read error. The chain recombines TRBV13 with TRBJ2-7; tentative D call: TRBD2 (6 bases). Germline V gene lookup returns CDR1 PRHDT and CDR2 FYEKMQ (reference sequence). There are 14 residues in the CDR3. CDR3: CASSSGTFPLRAFF. In DNA, the CDR3 is TGTGCCAGCAGCTCCGGGACTTTCCCCCTACGAGCCTTCTTC.

Only a few counts were recorded for this clone. CDR3 residues: CASSQNVGGEQYF. DNA for the CDR3: TGTGCCAGCAGCCAAAACGTCGGGGGCGAGCAGTACTTC. This chain joins TRBV14 and TRBJ2-7; tentative D call: TRBD2 (6 bases). Trimming stripped 2 bases from V and 6 bases from J, with 11 bases between. The germline V gene encodes CDR1 SGHDN and CDR2 FVKESK. This CDR3 comprises 13 residues.

This chain uses TRBV10-2 with TRBJ2-5; 7 positions match TRBD1. The CDR3 is 15 amino acids. The V segment lost 7 bases and the J segment 2 bases; nucleotides outside the gene matches: 10. Germline V gene data show CDR1 as WSHSY and CDR2 as SAAADI. In nucleotides, the CDR3 is TGCGCCAGCACCGGGAACAGGGGCGGACAAGAGACCCAGTACTTC. This codes for CASTGNRGGQETQYF.